Below, 14 T cell receptor beta chains from the same sample are listed, as sequenced in a study of blood T cell repertoires in COVID-19 (dated by TCRdb to 2020 to 2022). The library came from the immunoSEQ multiplex PCR assay. Entries here come from immuneACCESS through TCRdb and include only in-frame sequences with V and J called. Some clones fail to appear in such tables; in the studies checked, an unresolved V gene covers under half of the shortfall, and the cause of the remainder is unknown. In this sample the table shows around 310,000 clones, approximately 88% of which occur a single time. Together, the top ten hold around 4.6% of the sample. The sequencing input was PBMCs or T cells enriched from blood (not recorded which). Receptors were obtained from a man aged 25-45 years who had recovered from COVID-19.

The chain employs TRBV5-8 and TRBJ2-5; TRBD2 aligns across 14 bases. The CDR3 consists of 18 residues. Unmatched junction bases numbered 4, after V lost 0 bases and J lost 0 bases. Germline V CDR1 and CDR2: SGHTS, YDEGEE. For the CDR3, the DNA is TGTGCCAGCAGCTTGGATAGGACTAGCGGGGGGTACCAAGAGACCCAGTACTTC. Encoded protein: CASSLDRTSGGYQETQYF.

The chain combines TRBV23-1 with TRBJ1-4; TRBD1 is a possible D gene (5 bases). TRBV23-1 is labeled an ORF, and its function is uncertain. Deletions cut 2 bases from V and 3 bases from J, with 13 bases between. The CDR3 has 16 amino acids. CDR3 bases: TGCGCCAGCAGTCAAGAGTCGCGCAGGGCTAATGAAAAACTGTTTTTT. This gives the protein CASSQESRRANEKLFF.

The chain employs TRBV9 and TRBJ1-3; 8 nucleotides line up with TRBD1. CDR1 SGDLS and CDR2 YYNGEE come from the germline V gene. The junction had 8 bases not matched to a gene; V was cut back by 1 base and J by 2 bases. There are 17 residues in the CDR3. The CDR3: CASSVSGQTGAGNTIYF. As DNA, the CDR3 is TGTGCCAGCAGCGTAAGCGGTCAGACAGGGGCTGGAAACACCATATATTTT. The whole variable domain, filled in from reference TRBV9 and TRBJ1-3, reads DSGVTQTPKHLITATGQRVTLRCSPRSGDLSVYWYQQSLDQGLQFLIQYYNGEERAKGNILERFSAQQFPDLHSELNLSSLELGDSALYFCASSVSGQTGAGNTIYFGEGSWLTVV.

The CDR3 is CASSVPGQPFGGYTF. CDR3 in DNA: TGTGCCAGTAGTGTCCCGGGACAGCCTTTTGGTGGCTACACCTTC. V usage is TRBV19 and J usage is TRBJ1-2, with 7 bases matching TRBD1. V lost 5 bases, J lost 7 bases, and 13 bases stayed unmatched. CDR1 LNHDA and CDR2 SQIVND come from the germline V gene (reference sequence). This CDR3 region has 15 residues.

The chain combines TRBV21-1 with TRBJ1-5; no check of the table's D call, TRBD1, against the DNA was made. TRBV21-1 is tagged as a pseudogene. This CDR3 contains 15 residues. This CDR3 reads CASSSGGFPNQPQHF. CDR3 sequence (DNA): TGTGCCAGCAGCTCAGGGGGTTTCCCAAATCAGCCCCAGCATTTT.

The chain couples TRBV5-1 to TRBJ2-5; TRBD2 matches at 7 bases. This CDR3 is built from 14 residues. Trimming removed 4 bases from V and 3 bases from J; junction bases left unmatched: 6. Germline values: CDR1 SGHRS, CDR2 YFSETQ. The CDR3 DNA follows: TGCGCCAGCAGCCAAACTAGCGCCAAAGAGACCCAGTACTTC. Its protein is CASSQTSAKETQYF.

CDR3 nucleotides: TGTGCCAGCAGCGGGGGCCACACCTATGGCTACACCTTC. The encoded protein is CASSGGHTYGYTF. The chain is built from TRBV9 and TRBJ1-2; weak D call: TRBD1 (5 bases). CDR1 and CDR2 (germline): SGDLS, YYNGEE. V gave up 3 bases and J gave up 4 bases, with 10 bases separating them. The CDR3 loop spans 13 amino acids.

The chain uses TRBV27 and TRBJ1-6, with 10 bases matching TRBD1. Losses at the gene ends were 3 bases for V and 7 bases for J; bases not matched to a gene: 6. CDR3 length equals 16 residues. Germline V lookup: CDR1 MNHEY, CDR2 SMNVEV (reference sequence). CDR3 nucleotides: TGTGCCAGCAGTTTTGTCGGGGACAGGGGCAATTCACCCCTCCACTTT. Its translation is CASSFVGDRGNSPLHF.

The genes are TRBV2 and TRBJ2-1; 9 nucleotides align to TRBD2. The CDR3 consists of 15 residues. CDR1 is SNHLY, CDR2 FYNNEI, per germline. V was clipped by 8 bases and J by 8 bases; unmatched bases: 13. The CDR3: CASGISGLAFDEQFF. The CDR3 nucleotides read TGTGCCAGCGGAATCTCGGGACTAGCCTTCGATGAGCAGTTCTTC. The full variable domain, in which reference TRBV2 and TRBJ2-1 provide the parts outside the CDR3, is EPEVTQTPSHQVTQMGQEVILRCVPISNHLYFYWYRQILGQKVEFLVSFYNNEISEKSEIFDDQFSVERPDGSNFTLKIRSTKLEDSAMYFCASGISGLAFDEQFFGPGTRLTVL.

The chain has TRBV6-5 and TRBJ1-6; D perhaps matches TRBD1 (5 bases). Germline V gene sequence: CDR1 MNHEY, CDR2 SVGAGI. With 6 bases removed from V and 8 bases from J, the gap between germline ends came to 14 bases. This CDR3 has 14 amino acids. CDR3 sequence: CASRTGVTHSPLHF. The CDR3 bases are TGTGCCAGCAGAACGGGGGTAACGCATTCACCCCTCCACTTT.

As DNA, the CDR3 is TGTGCCAGCTCACCAATTATTCTAGCAAGTGAGCAGTTCTTC. Translated, it gives CASSPIILASEQFF. V is TRBV18 and J is TRBJ2-1; D might be TRBD2 (5 bases). From germline, CDR1 is KGHSH and CDR2 LQKENI. This CDR3 contains 14 residues. Between the trimmed V and J ends, which lost 2 bases and 9 bases, there was a span of 14 bases. Based on the CDR3 plus reference TRBV18 and TRBJ2-1, the full variable domain is NAGVMQNPRHLVRRRGQEARLRCSPMKGHSHVYWYRQLPEEGLKFMVYLQKENIIDESGMPKERFSAEFPKEGPSILRIQQVVRGDSAAYFCASSPIILASEQFFGPGTRLTVL.

V gene TRBV19 combines with J gene TRBJ2-3, with a weak D call TRBD2 (6 bases). CDR3 length equals 14 residues. Trimming cost V 7 bases and J 4 bases, with 15 bases left between them. CDR1 is LNHDA, CDR2 SQIVND, per germline (reference sequence). The CDR3 is CASIARGVPDTQYF. CDR3 in DNA: TGTGCCAGTATCGCTCGCGGGGTGCCAGATACGCAGTATTTT. The variable domain in full, with the rest retrieved from reference TRBV19 and TRBJ2-3, is DGGITQSPKYLFRKEGQNVTLSCEQNLNHDAMYWYRQDPGQGLRLIYYSQIVNDFQKGDIAEGYSVSREKKESFPLTVTSAQKNPTAFYLCASIARGVPDTQYFGPGTRLTVL.

This clone was detected only a few times. The chain uses TRBV7-6 and TRBJ1-2, with D perhaps TRBD1 (6 bases). The CDR3 runs to 12 residues. Germline-derived CDR1 and CDR2 are SGHVS and FNYEAQ. V was shortened by 1 base and J by 8 bases, with 8 bases between the two germline ends. CDR3 in amino acids: CASSLVGAGYTF. CDR3 DNA: TGTGCCAGCAGCTTAGTGGGGGCAGGCTACACCTTC. Based on the CDR3 plus reference TRBV7-6 and TRBJ1-2, the full variable domain is GAGVSQSPRYKVTKRGQDVALRCDPISGHVSLYWYRQALGQGPEFLTYFNYEAQQDKSGLPNDRFSAERPEGSISTLTIQRTEQRDSAMYRCASSLVGAGYTFGSGTRLTVV.

This rearrangement joins TRBV2 to TRBJ1-1, with D tentatively TRBD1 (5 bases). The germline gives CDR1 SNHLY, CDR2 FYNNEI. There are 14 residues in the CDR3. V gave up 4 bases and J gave up 8 bases, with 17 bases separating them. This CDR3 is CASSGKEGFAEAFF. The CDR3 region has the DNA TGTGCCAGCAGTGGGAAGGAGGGGTTCGCGGAAGCTTTCTTT. Using reference TRBV2 and TRBJ1-1 for the parts outside the CDR3, the full variable domain is EPEVTQTPSHQVTQMGQEVILRCVPISNHLYFYWYRQILGQKVEFLVSFYNNEISEKSEIFDDQFSVERPDGSNFTLKIRSTKLEDSAMYFCASSGKEGFAEAFFGQGTRLTVV.